The T cell receptor beta chain under discussion was sequenced for a study of shared clonotypes between healthy human individuals. The CDR3 has 11 residues. Germline V lookup: CDR1 MNHNS, CDR2 SASEGT. About this clone: Its antigen is undetermined. A junction boundary mismatches the germline segment, possibly from a read error.

Overall study findings and caveats: Few donors limited the genetic and exposure-history diversity represented. Large sequencing depth failed to make sorted-subset sequencing complete, rarefaction showed. When compared with the clonotypes that were shared by all four sorted-subset donors, the non-shared clonotypes turned out to have lower generation probabilities.

Clones were sequenced by immunoSEQ multiplex PCR, and TCRdb holds only the in-frame ones, with some missing. Here the sample spans some 1,400,000 clones, more than 95% being singletons. This clonotype originated in a man aged 30 to 39 in good health. This chain joins TRBV6-1 and TRBJ2-7, with D perhaps TRBD2 (5 bases). The sequenced material came from naive CD4+ T cells sorted from blood. Documented subset: CD45RA+ positively selected. The CDR3 DNA follows: TGTGCCAGCACCGAGCGGAGCGGAGTCTCCTTC. This codes for CASTERSGVSF.